This T cell receptor (beta chain) was identified in a study of shared clonotypes between healthy human individuals. Study at large: For every donor, three CD4 naive, three CD4 memory, two CD8 naive and one CD8 memory plates were used.

The CDR3 is 11 amino acids. Trimming shortened V by 4 bases and J by 7 bases, and 8 bases separated the two germline ends. CDR1 is SEHNR, CDR2 FQNEAQ, per germline (reference sequence). Execution of the assay was at deep level. Per the original methods: Filtering of immunoSEQ junctional sequences could not match full-length read filtering. The table came from immunoSEQ multiplex PCR; TCRdb's copy has only in-frame clones and leaves some out. Clone size and the V and J calls come from that table; the DNA yielded D and trimming. The sample lists 1.6 million or so clones; approximately 96% were seen once.

This TCR was sampled from a young man in good health. The chain couples TRBV7-9 to TRBJ2-7; D is ambiguous. Sequenced: naive CD4+ T cells sorted from blood. As for subset: CD45RA+ positively selected. CDR3: CASSSPREQYF. Written as DNA, the CDR3 is TGTGCCAGCAGCTCCCCCCGGGAGCAGTACTTC.